This TCR beta chain was documented in a study of immune characterization of retroperitoneal liposarcoma. TCRdb itself ran the PCR reads through MiXCR, one entry per CDR3 protein. The table includes more than 9,000 distinct CDR3 sequences, less than 40% detected once. The CDR3 is 18 amino acids. Germline V gene lookup returns CDR1 SGHVS and CDR2 FNYEAQ. V usage is TRBV7-6 and J usage is TRBJ2-3, with 16 bases aligning to TRBD2. The end of the DNA is better explained by TRBJ2-7, so the J call may be wrong. Sequenced sample: tumor tissue. The receptor's source is a male donor with retroperitoneal liposarcoma. This CDR3 reads CASSSAPGLAGGGNEQYF. The DNA of the CDR3 is TGTGCCAGCAGCTCCGCCCCGGGACTAGCGGGAGGGGGAAATGAGCAGTACTTC.